The 26 T cell receptor beta chains below come from one sample, sequenced in a study of identical twins. One entry per CDR3 protein, called by TCRdb with MiXCR from the 5' RACE reads. This table holds some 260,000 distinct CDR3 sequences, over 13% found once. The material sequenced was memory (CD45RO+) T cells sorted from blood. Receptors originate from a young woman in good health.

The rearrangement links TRBV4-1 to TRBJ1-2; no definite D call. With 2 bases removed from V and 3 bases from J, the gap between germline ends came to 13 bases. This CDR3 has 15 amino acids. Germline lookup yields CDR1 MGHRA and CDR2 YSYEKL. The CDR3 spells CASSQRLTVDYGYTF. For the CDR3, the DNA is TGCGCCAGCAGCCAACGCCTGACTGTGGACTATGGCTACACCTTC.

V gene TRBV5-1 combines with J gene TRBJ2-2, with 7 bases fitting TRBD2. V lost 2 bases and J lost 7; bases outside the gene matches: 2. CDR3 length: 13 residues. CDR1 SGHRS and CDR2 YFSETQ come from the germline V gene. This CDR3 is CASSFSGIGELFF. Here the CDR3 DNA reads TGCGCCAGCAGCTTCAGCGGGATCGGGGAGCTGTTTTTT. Filled out from reference TRBV5-1 and TRBJ2-2, the complete variable domain reads KAGVTQTPRYLIKTRGQQVTLSCSPISGHRSVSWYQQTPGQGLQFLFEYFSETQRNKGNFPGRFSGRQFSNSRSEMNVSTLELGDSALYLCASSFSGIGELFFGEGSRLTVL.

This chain connects TRBV11-2 to TRBJ1-1, with D unresolved. This CDR3 has 13 residues. Germline V lookup: CDR1 SGHAT, CDR2 FQNNGV. The V end lost 8 bases, the J end lost 0 bases, and 10 bases lay between the germline ends. The CDR3 loop is CASGGVLNTEAFF. The CDR3 DNA is TGTGCCAGCGGTGGCGTATTGAACACTGAAGCTTTCTTT.

The chain employs TRBV19 and TRBJ2-6, with D possibly being TRBD1 or TRBD2 (6 bases each). Germline assignment: CDR1 LNHDA and CDR2 SQIVND (reference sequence). The V gene lost 3 bases and the J gene lost 0 bases, with 12 bases spanning the gap. CDR3 length: 17 residues. The CDR3 bases are TGTGCCAGTAGTATCCCTTCGGGGGCCTCTGGGGCCAACGTCCTGACTTTC. It is translated as CASSIPSGASGANVLTF.

The table lists this clonotype with a few counts. This sequence joins TRBV7-2 and TRBJ1-2; D is uncertain. Germline V gene sequence: CDR1 SGHTA, CDR2 FQGNSA. Trimming cost V 4 bases and J 4 bases, with 13 bases left between them. The CDR3 runs 14 residues. CDR3 in DNA: TGTGCCAGCAGCTCGCAGCCGACGGTCTATGGCTACACCTTC. The encoded protein is CASSSQPTVYGYTF.

This clonotype was counted only a few times. The gene calls are TRBV20-1 and TRBJ2-3, with 8 bases that match TRBD2. The germline gives CDR1 DFQATT, CDR2 SNEGSKA (reference sequence). J was trimmed by 0 bases and V by 5 bases; bases with no gene match: 10. This CDR3 comprises 16 residues. The CDR3 loop reads CSAGGLAGASTDTQYF. The CDR3 DNA follows: TGCAGTGCTGGGGGCCTAGCGGGTGCTAGCACAGATACGCAGTATTTT.

This clonotype was recorded a few times. The chain employs TRBV29-1 and TRBJ1-3; D may be TRBD1 (5 bases). CDR1 and CDR2 from the germline V gene are SQVTM and ANQGSEA. CDR3 size: 12 residues. Between the trimmed V and J ends, which lost 8 bases and 0 bases, there was a span of 8 bases. This chain's CDR3 is CSTGGSGNTIYF. The CDR3 DNA sequence: TGCAGCACAGGCGGCTCTGGAAACACCATATATTTT. Combining the CDR3 with reference TRBV29-1 and TRBJ1-3 gives the whole variable domain SAVISQKPSRDICQRGTSLTIQCQVDSQVTMMFWYRQQPGQSLTLIATANQGSEATYESGFVIDKFPISRPNLTFSTLTVSNMSPEDSSIYLCSTGGSGNTIYFGEGSWLTVV.

This clonotype came up a few times. The genes are TRBV3-1 and TRBJ1-4; TRBD1 is a possible D gene (6 bases). This CDR3 has 15 residues. Trimming pared 4 bases from V and 0 bases from J, leaving 9 bases between. CDR1 is LGHDT and CDR2 is YNNKEL in the germline V gene (reference sequence). The CDR3 region is CASSPRTATNEKLFF. The CDR3 DNA is TGTGCCAGCAGCCCGCGGACAGCAACTAATGAAAAACTGTTTTTT.

This clonotype was seen at least ten times. The gene calls are TRBV7-3 and TRBJ2-5, with 9 positions matching TRBD2. The CDR3 has 16 amino acids. The germline V gene encodes CDR1 SGHTA and CDR2 FQGTGA. V shed 1 base, J shed 2 bases, and the junction held 5 bases outside the gene matches. DNA of the CDR3: TGTGCCAGCAGCTTAATCGGCGGGGGGGCACAAGAGACCCAGTACTTC. Translation gives CASSLIGGGAQETQYF.

The chain recombines TRBV18 with TRBJ1-1; the match to TRBD1 covers 8 bases. The ends lost 2 bases at V and 4 bases at J; junction bases unmatched: 0. In germline, CDR1 is KGHSH, CDR2 LQKENI. This CDR3 is 13 amino acids long. CDR3 bases: TGTGCCAGCTCACCAGGGACAGGCACTGAAGCTTTCTTT. Its protein is CASSPGTGTEAFF.

This clonotype has more than one count but fewer than ten. The chain is built from TRBV20-1 and TRBJ2-1; 7 bases agree with TRBD1. V lost 3 bases to trimming and J lost 9 bases; unmatched junction nucleotides: 8. The CDR3 consists of 13 residues. Germline V gives CDR1 DFQATT, CDR2 SNEGSKA (reference sequence). The CDR3 sequence: CSASRTPGGEQFF. The CDR3 nucleotides read TGCAGTGCTAGCAGGACTCCAGGGGGTGAGCAGTTCTTC.

This clonotype was picked up a small number of times. The V and J genes are TRBV7-7 and TRBJ2-1; D is uncertain. The germline gives CDR1 SSHAT, CDR2 FNYEAQ (reference sequence). The CDR3 has 12 residues. V shed 6 bases and J shed 7 bases, with 10 bases lying between them. CDR3 bases: TGTGCCAGCAGTTCGGGCTTAAATGAGCAGTTCTTC. Encoded protein: CASSSGLNEQFF.

V usage is TRBV5-1 and J usage is TRBJ2-3; 9 bases line up with TRBD1. Germline V gene data show CDR1 as SGHRS and CDR2 as YFSETQ. This CDR3 is 13 amino acids long. V lost 7 bases and J lost 6; bases outside the gene matches: 6. CDR3 DNA: TGCGCCAGCTCCGGGACAGGGCGCGATACGCAGTATTTT. It is translated as CASSGTGRDTQYF.

V usage is TRBV18 and J usage is TRBJ2-1; 9 bases map to TRBD2. Per the germline V gene, CDR1 is KGHSH and CDR2 is LQKENI. The CDR3 has 16 residues. Trimming cost V 2 bases and J 7 bases; bases outside gene matches: 9. The CDR3 sequence is CASSPVREGLRNEQFF. CDR3 in DNA: TGTGCCAGCTCACCAGTGCGGGAGGGCCTTAGGAATGAGCAGTTCTTC.

The chain uses TRBV7-3 and TRBJ2-2; D possibly corresponds to TRBD1 (5 bases). This CDR3 is built from 14 residues. Germline V gene data show CDR1 as SGHTA and CDR2 as FQGTGA. V dropped 5 bases and J dropped 3 bases, with 10 bases sitting between them. The CDR3 spells CASSPGHYTGELFF. The CDR3 DNA follows: TGTGCCAGCAGCCCCGGACACTACACCGGGGAGCTGTTTTTT. The full variable domain, rest sourced from reference TRBV7-3 and TRBJ2-2, is GAGVSQTPSNKVTEKGKYVELRCDPISGHTALYWYRQSLGQGPEFLIYFQGTGAADDSGLPNDRFFAVRPEGSVSTLKIQRTERGDSAVYLCASSPGHYTGELFFGEGSRLTVL.

This clonotype was seen only a few times. The chain employs TRBV5-1 and TRBJ1-2, with 8 bases that match TRBD1. J was trimmed by 4 bases and V by 2 bases; bases with no gene match: 4. The germline gives CDR1 SGHRS, CDR2 YFSETQ. This CDR3 contains 14 residues. This CDR3 reads CASSLGQGGYGYTF. The CDR3 DNA follows: TGCGCCAGCAGCTTAGGACAGGGCGGCTATGGCTACACCTTC.

This clonotype occurred a few times. The rearrangement links TRBV13 to TRBJ2-6, with D possibly being TRBD2 (5 bases). CDR1 is PRHDT, CDR2 FYEKMQ, per germline (reference sequence). V was pared by 5 bases and J by 1 base, with 15 bases between. The CDR3 length is 17 residues. CDR3 bases: TGTGCCAGCAGCGACCCTCTTCGAGGGTCTGGGGCCAACGTCCTGACTTTC. It yields the protein CASSDPLRGSGANVLTF.

The V and J genes are TRBV9 and TRBJ2-5; tentatively, D is TRBD1 (6 bases). Trimming shortened V by 3 bases and J by 3 bases, and 12 bases separated the two germline ends. This CDR3 is 14 amino acids long. Germline CDR1 is SGDLS and CDR2 is YYNGEE. The CDR3 reads CASSARTAKETQYF. CDR3 DNA sequence: TGTGCCAGCAGCGCCCGGACAGCGAAAGAGACCCAGTACTTC.

V and J are TRBV25-1 and TRBJ2-1, with D possibly being TRBD1 (5 bases). Germline values: CDR1 MGHDK, CDR2 SYGVNS. This CDR3 is built from 13 residues. The V end lost 10 bases, the J end lost 4 bases, and 14 bases lay between the germline ends. This CDR3 is CATLGAVYNEQFF. The CDR3 nucleotides are TGTGCCACCCTAGGGGCGGTGTACAATGAGCAGTTCTTC.

V is TRBV7-9 and J is TRBJ2-1; TRBD2 matches 9 bases. From germline, CDR1 is SEHNR and CDR2 FQNEAQ (reference sequence). The V gene end was trimmed by 5 bases and the J gene end by 7 bases; junction bases not matched to a gene: 9. This CDR3 contains 15 residues. The CDR3 is CASSRGGLAGNEQFF. Written as DNA, the CDR3 is TGTGCCAGCAGCCGCGGTGGCCTAGCGGGGAATGAGCAGTTCTTC. The whole variable domain, filled in from reference TRBV7-9 and TRBJ2-1, reads DTGVSQNPRHKITKRGQNVTFRCDPISEHNRLYWYRQTLGQGPEFLTYFQNEAQLEKSRLLSDRFSAERPKGSFSTLEIQRTEQGDSAMYLCASSRGGLAGNEQFFGPGTRLTVL.

V is TRBV20-1 and J is TRBJ1-1; 10 positions agree with TRBD1. The CDR3 is made up of 14 amino acids. V lost 6 bases and J lost 3; bases outside the gene matches: 7. Germline V gene sequence: CDR1 DFQATT, CDR2 SNEGSKA (reference sequence). The CDR3 reads CSAQTGTGDTEAFF. Here the CDR3 DNA reads TGCAGTGCGCAGACCGGGACAGGGGACACTGAAGCTTTCTTT.

This clonotype has more than one count but fewer than ten. V and J are TRBV5-1 and TRBJ2-6; D might be TRBD1 (6 bases). From germline, CDR1 is SGHRS and CDR2 YFSETQ. This CDR3 is built from 15 residues. Trimming took off 1 base at V and 9 bases at J, with 14 bases between the two ends. CDR3 coding DNA: TGCGCCAGCAGCTTGTCCGGGATACAGGGCAACGTCCTGACTTTC. Translation gives CASSLSGIQGNVLTF. Using reference TRBV5-1 and TRBJ2-6 for the parts outside the CDR3, the full variable domain is KAGVTQTPRYLIKTRGQQVTLSCSPISGHRSVSWYQQTPGQGLQFLFEYFSETQRNKGNFPGRFSGRQFSNSRSEMNVSTLELGDSALYLCASSLSGIQGNVLTFGAGSRLTVL.

This clonotype came up a few times. The chain employs TRBV6-5 and TRBJ1-2, with D possibly TRBD1 on 6 matching bases. Trimming pared 5 bases from V and 7 bases from J, leaving 11 bases between. The germline CDR1 and CDR2 sequences are MNHEY and SVGAGI. This CDR3 contains 12 residues. CDR3 sequence reads: CASSTGLRGYTF. The CDR3 DNA reads as TGTGCCAGCAGTACAGGGTTGCGTGGCTACACCTTC.

This clonotype was seen a handful of times. The V call is TRBV11-2, the J call TRBJ2-1; no definite D call. Trimming took off 3 bases at V and 0 bases at J, with 12 bases between the two ends. CDR3 length: 16 residues. CDR1 is SGHAT, CDR2 FQNNGV, per germline. The CDR3 coding sequence is TGTGCCAGCAGCTTTACCCAATTAAGCTCCTACAATGAGCAGTTCTTC. Residues: CASSFTQLSSYNEQFF.

This chain joins TRBV3-1 and TRBJ2-1; 7 bases are shared with TRBD2. Per the germline V gene, CDR1 is LGHDT and CDR2 is YNNKEL (reference sequence). The CDR3 loop spans 15 amino acids. Trimming cost V 3 bases and J 5 bases; bases outside gene matches: 7. The DNA of the CDR3 is TGTGCCAGCAGCCAGACTAGCCTTTTTCACAATGAGCAGTTCTTC. Protein product: CASSQTSLFHNEQFF.

The V gene is TRBV7-8, the J gene TRBJ2-5; no definite D call. This CDR3 contains 14 residues. Trimming took off 4 bases at V and 3 bases at J, with 12 bases between the two ends. CDR1 is SGHVS and CDR2 is FQNEAQ in the germline V gene. CDR3 sequence reads: CASSYSTTKETQYF. The CDR3 region has the DNA TGTGCCAGCAGCTACTCCACTACAAAAGAGACCCAGTACTTC.